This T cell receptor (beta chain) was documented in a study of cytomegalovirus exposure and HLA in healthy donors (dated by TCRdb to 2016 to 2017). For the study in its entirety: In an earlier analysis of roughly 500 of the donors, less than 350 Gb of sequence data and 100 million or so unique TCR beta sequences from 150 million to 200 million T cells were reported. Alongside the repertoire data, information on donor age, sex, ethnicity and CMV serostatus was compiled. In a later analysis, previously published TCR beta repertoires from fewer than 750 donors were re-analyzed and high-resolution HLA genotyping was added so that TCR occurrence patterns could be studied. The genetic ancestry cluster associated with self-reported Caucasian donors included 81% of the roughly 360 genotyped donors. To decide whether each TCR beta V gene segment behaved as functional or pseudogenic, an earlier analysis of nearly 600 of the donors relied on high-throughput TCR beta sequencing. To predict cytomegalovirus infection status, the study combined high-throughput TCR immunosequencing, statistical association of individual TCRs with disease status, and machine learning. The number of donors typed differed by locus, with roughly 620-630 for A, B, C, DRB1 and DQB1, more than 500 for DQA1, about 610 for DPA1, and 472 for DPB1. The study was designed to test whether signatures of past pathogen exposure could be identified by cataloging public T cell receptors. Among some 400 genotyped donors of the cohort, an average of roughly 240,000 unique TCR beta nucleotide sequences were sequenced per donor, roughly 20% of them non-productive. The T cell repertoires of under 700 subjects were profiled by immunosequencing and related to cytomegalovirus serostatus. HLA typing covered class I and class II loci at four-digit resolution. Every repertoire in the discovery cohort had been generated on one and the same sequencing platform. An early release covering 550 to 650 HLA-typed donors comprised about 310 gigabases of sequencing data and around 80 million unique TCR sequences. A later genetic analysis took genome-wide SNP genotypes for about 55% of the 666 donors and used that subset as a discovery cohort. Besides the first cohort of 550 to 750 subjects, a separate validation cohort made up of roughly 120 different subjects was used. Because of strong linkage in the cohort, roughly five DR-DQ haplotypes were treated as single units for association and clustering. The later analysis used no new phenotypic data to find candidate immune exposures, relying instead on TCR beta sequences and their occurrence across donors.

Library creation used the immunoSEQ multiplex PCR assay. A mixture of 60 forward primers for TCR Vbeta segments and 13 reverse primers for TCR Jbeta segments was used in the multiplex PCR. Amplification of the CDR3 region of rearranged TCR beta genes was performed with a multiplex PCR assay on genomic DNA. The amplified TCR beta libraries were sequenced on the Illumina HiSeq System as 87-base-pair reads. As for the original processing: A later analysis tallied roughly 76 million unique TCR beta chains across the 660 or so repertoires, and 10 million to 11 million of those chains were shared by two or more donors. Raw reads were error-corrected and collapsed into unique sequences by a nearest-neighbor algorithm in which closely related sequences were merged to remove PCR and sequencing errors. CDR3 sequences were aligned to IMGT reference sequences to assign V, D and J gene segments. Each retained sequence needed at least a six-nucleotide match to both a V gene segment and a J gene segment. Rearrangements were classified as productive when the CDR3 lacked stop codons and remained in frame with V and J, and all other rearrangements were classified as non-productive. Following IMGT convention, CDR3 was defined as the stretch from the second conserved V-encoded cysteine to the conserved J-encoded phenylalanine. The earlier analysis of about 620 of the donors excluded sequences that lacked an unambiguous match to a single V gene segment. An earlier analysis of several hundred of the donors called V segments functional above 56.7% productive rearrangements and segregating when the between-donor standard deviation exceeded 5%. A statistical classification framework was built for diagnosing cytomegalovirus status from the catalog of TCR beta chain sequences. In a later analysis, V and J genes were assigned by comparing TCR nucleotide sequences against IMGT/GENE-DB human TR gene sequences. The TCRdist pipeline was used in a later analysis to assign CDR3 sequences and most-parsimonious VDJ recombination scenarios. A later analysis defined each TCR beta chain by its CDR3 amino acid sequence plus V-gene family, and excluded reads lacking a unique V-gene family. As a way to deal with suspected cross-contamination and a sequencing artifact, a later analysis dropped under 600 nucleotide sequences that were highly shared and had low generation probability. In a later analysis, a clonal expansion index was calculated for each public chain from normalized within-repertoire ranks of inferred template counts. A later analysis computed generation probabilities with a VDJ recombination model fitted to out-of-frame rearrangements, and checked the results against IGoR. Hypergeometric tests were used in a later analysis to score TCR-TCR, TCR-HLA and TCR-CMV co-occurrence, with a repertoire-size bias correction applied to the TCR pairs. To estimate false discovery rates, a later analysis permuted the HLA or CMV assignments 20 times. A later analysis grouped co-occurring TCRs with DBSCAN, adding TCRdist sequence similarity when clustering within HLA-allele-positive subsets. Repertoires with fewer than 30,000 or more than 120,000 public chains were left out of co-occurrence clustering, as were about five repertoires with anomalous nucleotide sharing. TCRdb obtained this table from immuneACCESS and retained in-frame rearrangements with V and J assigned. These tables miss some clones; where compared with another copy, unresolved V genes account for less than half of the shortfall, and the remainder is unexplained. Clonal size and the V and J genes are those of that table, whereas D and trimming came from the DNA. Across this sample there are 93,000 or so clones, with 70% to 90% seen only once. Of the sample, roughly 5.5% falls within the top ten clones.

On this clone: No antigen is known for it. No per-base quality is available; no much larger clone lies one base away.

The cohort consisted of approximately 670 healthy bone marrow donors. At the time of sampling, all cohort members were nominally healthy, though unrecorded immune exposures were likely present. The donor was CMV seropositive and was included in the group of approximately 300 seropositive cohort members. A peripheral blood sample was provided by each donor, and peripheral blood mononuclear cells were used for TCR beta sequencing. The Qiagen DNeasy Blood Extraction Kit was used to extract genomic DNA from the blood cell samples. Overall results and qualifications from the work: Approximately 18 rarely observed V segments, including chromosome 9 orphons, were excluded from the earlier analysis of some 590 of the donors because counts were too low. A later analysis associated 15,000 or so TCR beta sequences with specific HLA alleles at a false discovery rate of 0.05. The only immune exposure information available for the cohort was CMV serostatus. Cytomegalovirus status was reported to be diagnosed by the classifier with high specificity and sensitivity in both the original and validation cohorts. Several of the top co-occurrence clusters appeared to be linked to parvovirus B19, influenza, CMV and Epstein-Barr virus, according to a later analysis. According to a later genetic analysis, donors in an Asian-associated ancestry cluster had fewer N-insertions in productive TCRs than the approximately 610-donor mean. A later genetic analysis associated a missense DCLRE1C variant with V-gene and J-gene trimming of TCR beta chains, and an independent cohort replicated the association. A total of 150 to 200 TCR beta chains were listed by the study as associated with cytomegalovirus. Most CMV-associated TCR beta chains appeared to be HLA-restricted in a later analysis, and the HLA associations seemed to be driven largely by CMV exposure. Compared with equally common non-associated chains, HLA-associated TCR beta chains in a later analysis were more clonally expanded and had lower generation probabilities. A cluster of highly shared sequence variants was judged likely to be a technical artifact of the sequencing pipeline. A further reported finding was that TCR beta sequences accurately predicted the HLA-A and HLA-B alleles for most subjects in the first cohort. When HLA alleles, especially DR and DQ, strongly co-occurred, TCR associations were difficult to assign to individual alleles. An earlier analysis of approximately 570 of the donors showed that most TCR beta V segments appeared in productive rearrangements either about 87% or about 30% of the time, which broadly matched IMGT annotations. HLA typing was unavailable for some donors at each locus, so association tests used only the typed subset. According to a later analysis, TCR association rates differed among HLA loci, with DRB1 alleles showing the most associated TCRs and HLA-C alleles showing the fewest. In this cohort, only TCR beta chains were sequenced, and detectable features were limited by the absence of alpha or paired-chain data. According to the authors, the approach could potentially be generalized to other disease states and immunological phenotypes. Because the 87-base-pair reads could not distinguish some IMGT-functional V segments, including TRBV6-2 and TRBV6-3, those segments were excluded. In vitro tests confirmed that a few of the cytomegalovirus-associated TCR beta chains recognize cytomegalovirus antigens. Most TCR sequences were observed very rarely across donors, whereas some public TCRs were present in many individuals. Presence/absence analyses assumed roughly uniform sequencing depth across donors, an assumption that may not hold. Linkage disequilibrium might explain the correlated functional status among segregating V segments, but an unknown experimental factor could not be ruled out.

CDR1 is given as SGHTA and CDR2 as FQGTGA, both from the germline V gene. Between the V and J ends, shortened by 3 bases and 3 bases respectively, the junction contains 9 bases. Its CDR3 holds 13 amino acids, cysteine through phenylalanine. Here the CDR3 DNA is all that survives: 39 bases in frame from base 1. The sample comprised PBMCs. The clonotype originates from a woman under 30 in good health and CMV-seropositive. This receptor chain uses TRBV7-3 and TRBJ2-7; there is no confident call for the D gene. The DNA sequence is TGTGCCAGCAGCTTGTATTCAGGCTACGAGCAGTACTTC. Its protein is CASSLYSGYEQYF.